This T cell receptor beta chain stems from a study of T cell responses to AZD1222 COVID-19 vaccine (dated by TCRdb to about 2021). For context, the study as a whole: AZD1222 recipients with second doses at about 4 weeks or about 12 weeks were pooled, because spike-specific TCR depth and breadth did not differ between schedules. A total of 233 trial participants underwent TCR sequencing, of whom about 210 received two doses of AZD1222 and about 25 received two doses of the MenACWY control vaccine. Trial participants were enrolled by age into 18-55, 56-69 and 70-plus year subgroups, with roughly 150, 30 and 60 TCR-sequenced participants respectively.

At the junction V is shortened by 6 bases and J by 4 bases, with 7 bases in between. From its cysteine to its phenylalanine, the CDR3 spans 11 amino acids. The entry retains the CDR3 DNA only, 33 bases that are in frame from base 1. CDR1 and CDR2 were assigned from the germline V gene as SGHRS and YFSETQ. A remark on this clone: Its binding antigen is unknown. Per-nucleotide qualities are absent, and no much larger clonotype sits a single base away.

General conclusions and limits of the study: The 56-69-year group was small, and its depth increase did not reach significance, likely because of low power. Spike-specific TCR breadth and depth rose significantly after two AZD1222 doses compared with day 0 and with MenACWY recipients. The whole spike protein was spanned by vaccine-associated CD4 TCRs, and dominant responses were seen in regions 160-218 and 743-854. Participants were mostly white British, with more females than males. The authors suggested clonal diversity may have been underestimated. Conclusions about previously exposed vaccinees were limited because only six AZD1222 recipients were SARS-CoV-2 seropositive at baseline. Because no day 14 peak-response samples were available, the repertoires could be characterized only after the peak T cell response. Nearly half of unique spike-specific TCRs reportedly recognized epitopes outside regions mutated in the B.1.351 and B.1.1.7 variants.

In the paper's terms, the time point label means: baseline before first vaccination. Vaccinee samples were obtained from the UK trials COV001 and COV002, which included a single-blind randomized controlled phase 2/3 trial of AZD1222 (ChAdOx1 nCoV-19) in healthy adults. For TCRbeta chain sequencing, PBMC samples from trial participants were taken at day 0 and at day 28 after the second dose. The CDR3 regions of human TCRbeta chains were analyzed by immunosequencing. Per the source publication's procedure: TCRs in the repertoires were matched against a reference library of SARS-CoV-2-specific TCRs that had been generated with the MIRA antigen-specificity platform. Breadth was defined as the fraction of unique TCRs that were SARS-CoV-2-associated, and depth was defined as the fraction of total T cells that were SARS-CoV-2-associated. Each spike-specific TCR was assigned to its reactive spike region and to a CD4 or CD8 class using the MIRA data. Log10-transformed breadth and depth values were compared by one-way ANOVA with Sidak's multiple comparisons tests. TCRdb's version of the immuneACCESS table is confined to in-frame rearrangements and falls short of the full clone set. An unresolved V gene accounts for under half of the shortfall where checked; the remainder is of unknown origin. For V, J and clone size, that table is used; D and trimming come from the DNA. A total of fewer than 130,000 clones appear in this sample, 81% of them only once. The biggest ten clones account for around 4.6% of the sample.

The sequence is built from TRBV5-1 and TRBJ2-5; TRBD2 is possibly the D segment (5 matching bases). The source is an adult in good health. The specimen comprised peripheral blood, sampled on day 0 of AZD1222 vaccination. The bases are TGCGCCAGCAAAGCGGCAGAGACCCAGTACTTC. Its coded protein is CASKAAETQYF. Here the CDR3 is joined to the reference TRBV5-1 and TRBJ2-5 genes, and the full variable domain is: KAGVTQTPRYLIKTRGQQVTLSCSPISGHRSVSWYQQTPGQGLQFLFEYFSETQRNKGNFPGRFSGRQFSNSRSEMNVSTLELGDSALYLCASKAAETQYFGPGTRLLVL.